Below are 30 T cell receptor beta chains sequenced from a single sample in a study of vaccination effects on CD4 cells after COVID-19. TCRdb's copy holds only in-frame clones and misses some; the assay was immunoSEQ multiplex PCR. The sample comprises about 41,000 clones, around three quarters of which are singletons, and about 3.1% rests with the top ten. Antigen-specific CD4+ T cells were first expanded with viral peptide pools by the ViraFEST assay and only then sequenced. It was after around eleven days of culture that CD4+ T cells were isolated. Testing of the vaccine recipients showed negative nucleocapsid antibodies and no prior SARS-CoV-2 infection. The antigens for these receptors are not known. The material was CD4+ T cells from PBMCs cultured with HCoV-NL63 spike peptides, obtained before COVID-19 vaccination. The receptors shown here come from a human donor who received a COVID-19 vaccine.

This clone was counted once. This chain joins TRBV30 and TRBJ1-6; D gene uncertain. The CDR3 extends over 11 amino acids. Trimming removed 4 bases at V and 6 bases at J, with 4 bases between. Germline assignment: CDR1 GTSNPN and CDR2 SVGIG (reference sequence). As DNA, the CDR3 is TGTGCCTGGAATGCTAATTCACCCCTCCACTTT. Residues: CAWNANSPLHF.

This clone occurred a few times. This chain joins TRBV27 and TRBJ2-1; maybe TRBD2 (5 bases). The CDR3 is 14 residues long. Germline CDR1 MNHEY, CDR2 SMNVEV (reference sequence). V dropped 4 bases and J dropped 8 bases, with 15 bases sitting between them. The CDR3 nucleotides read TGTGCCAGCAGTTCCGGTAGCGTCGCCTATGAGCAGTTCTTC. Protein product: CASSSGSVAYEQFF.

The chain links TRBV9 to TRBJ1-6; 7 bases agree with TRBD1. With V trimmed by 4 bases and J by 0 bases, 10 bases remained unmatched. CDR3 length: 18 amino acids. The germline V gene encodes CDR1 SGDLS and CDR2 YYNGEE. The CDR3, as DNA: TGTGCCAGCAGCAGAACACCGGGACAGAGCTCCTATAATTCACCCCTCCACTTT. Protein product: CASSRTPGQSSYNSPLHF.

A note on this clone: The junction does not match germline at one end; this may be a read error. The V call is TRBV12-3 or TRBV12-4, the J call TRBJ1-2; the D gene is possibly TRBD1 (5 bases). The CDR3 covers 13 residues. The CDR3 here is CASRFRVLDGYTF. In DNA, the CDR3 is TGTGCCAGCCGTTTCAGGGTTTTGGATGGCTACACCTTC.

The CDR3 bases are TGCAGTGCTAGTATCCGTGGGCGCGGCAATCAGCCCCAGCATTTT. The encoded protein is CSASIRGRGNQPQHF. The chain links TRBV20-1 to TRBJ1-5; D is ambiguous. CDR3 size: 15 residues. CDR1 and CDR2 from the germline V gene are DFQATT and SNEGSKA (reference sequence). The germline V and J ends were trimmed by 3 bases and 2 bases, with 14 bases remaining between them.

The CDR3 coding sequence is TGTGCCAGCAGCTCTCCGGGACTAGCGGGTCAGACCCAGTACTTC. Translation: CASSSPGLAGQTQYF. The V and J genes are TRBV7-2 and TRBJ2-5, with TRBD2 matching 12 bases. CDR3 length equals 15 residues. Germline assignment: CDR1 SGHTA and CDR2 FQGNSA. V dropped 4 bases and J dropped 6; count of bases not matched to a gene: 6.

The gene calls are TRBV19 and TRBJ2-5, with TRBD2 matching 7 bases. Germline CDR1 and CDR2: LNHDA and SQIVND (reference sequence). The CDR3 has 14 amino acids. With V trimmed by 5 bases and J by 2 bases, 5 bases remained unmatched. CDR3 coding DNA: TGTGCCAGTAGTTCCTGGGGGGGGCAAGAGACCCAGTACTTC. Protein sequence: CASSSWGGQETQYF.

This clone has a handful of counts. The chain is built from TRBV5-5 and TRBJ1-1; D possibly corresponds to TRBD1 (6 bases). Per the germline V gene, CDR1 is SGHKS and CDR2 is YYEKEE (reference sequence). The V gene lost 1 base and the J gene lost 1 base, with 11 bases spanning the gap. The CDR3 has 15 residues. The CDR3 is CASSLTGTSNTEAFF. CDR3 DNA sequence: TGTGCCAGCAGCTTGACCGGGACATCGAACACTGAAGCTTTCTTT.

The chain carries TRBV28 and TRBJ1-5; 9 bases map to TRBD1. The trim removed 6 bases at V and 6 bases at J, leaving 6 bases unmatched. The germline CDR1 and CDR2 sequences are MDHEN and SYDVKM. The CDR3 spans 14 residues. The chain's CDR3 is CASRGGQGGQPQHF. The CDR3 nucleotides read TGTGCCAGCAGGGGGGGACAGGGCGGTCAGCCCCAGCATTTT. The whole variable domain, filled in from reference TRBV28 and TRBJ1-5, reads DVKVTQSSRYLVKRTGEKVFLECVQDMDHENMFWYRQDPGLGLRLIYFSYDVKMKEKGDIPEGYSVSREKKERFSLILESASTNQTSMYLCASRGGQGGQPQHFGDGTRLSIL.

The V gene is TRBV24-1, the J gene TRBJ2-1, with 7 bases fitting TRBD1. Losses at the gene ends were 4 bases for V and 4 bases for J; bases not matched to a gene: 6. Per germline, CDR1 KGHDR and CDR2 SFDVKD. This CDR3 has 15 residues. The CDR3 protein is CATSEGDSVYNEQFF. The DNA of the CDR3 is TGTGCCACCAGTGAGGGGGACAGTGTTTACAATGAGCAGTTCTTC.

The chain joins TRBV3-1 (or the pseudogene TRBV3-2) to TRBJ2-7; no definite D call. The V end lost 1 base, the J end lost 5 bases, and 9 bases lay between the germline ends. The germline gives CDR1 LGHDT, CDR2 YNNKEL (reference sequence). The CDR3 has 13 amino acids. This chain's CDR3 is CASSQGPGNEQYV. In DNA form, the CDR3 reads TGTGCCAGCAGCCAAGGGCCGGGCAACGAGCAGTACGTC.

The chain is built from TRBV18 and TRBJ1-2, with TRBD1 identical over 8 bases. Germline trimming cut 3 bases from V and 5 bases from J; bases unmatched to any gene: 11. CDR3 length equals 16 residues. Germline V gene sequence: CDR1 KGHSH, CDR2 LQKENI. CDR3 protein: CASSPSGGGLRYGYTF. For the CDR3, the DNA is TGTGCCAGCTCACCTTCAGGGGGCGGATTGAGGTATGGCTACACCTTC.

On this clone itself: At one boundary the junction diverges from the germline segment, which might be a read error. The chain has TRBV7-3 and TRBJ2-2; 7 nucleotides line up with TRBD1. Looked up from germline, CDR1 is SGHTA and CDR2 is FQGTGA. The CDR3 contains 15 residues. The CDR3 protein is CASSPGQSNAGELFF. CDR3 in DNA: TGTGCCAGCAGCCCGGGACAGTCGAACGCCGGGGAGCTGTTTTTT.

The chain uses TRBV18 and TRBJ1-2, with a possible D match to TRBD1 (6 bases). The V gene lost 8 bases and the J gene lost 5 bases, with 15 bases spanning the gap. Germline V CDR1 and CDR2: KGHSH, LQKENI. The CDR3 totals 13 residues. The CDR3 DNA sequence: TGTGCCAGCCCAGGGGCCGATGTGTATGGCTACACCTTC. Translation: CASPGADVYGYTF.

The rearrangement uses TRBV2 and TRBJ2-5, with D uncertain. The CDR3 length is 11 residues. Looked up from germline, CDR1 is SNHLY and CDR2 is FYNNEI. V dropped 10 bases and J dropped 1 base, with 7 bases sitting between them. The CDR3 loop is CATTVQETQYF. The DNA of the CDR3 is TGTGCCACAACGGTCCAAGAGACCCAGTACTTC.

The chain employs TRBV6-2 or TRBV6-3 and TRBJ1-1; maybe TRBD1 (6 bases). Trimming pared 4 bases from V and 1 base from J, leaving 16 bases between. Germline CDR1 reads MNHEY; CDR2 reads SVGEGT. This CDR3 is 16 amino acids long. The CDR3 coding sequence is TGTGCCAGCAGTTGGAGTGCTTCGGACAGGAACACTGAAGCTTTCTTT. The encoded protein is CASSWSASDRNTEAFF.

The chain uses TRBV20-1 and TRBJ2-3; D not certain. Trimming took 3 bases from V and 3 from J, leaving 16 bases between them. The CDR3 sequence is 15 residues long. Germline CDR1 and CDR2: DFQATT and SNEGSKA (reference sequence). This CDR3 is CSASSRSSPTDTQYF. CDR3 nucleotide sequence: TGCAGTGCTAGTTCGCGTTCCTCCCCTACAGATACGCAGTATTTT.

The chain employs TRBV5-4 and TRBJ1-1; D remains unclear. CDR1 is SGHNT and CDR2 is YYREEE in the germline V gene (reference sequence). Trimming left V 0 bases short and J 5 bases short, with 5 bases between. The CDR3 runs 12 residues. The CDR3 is CASSLDWTEAFF. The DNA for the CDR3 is TGTGCCAGCAGCTTGGATTGGACTGAAGCTTTCTTT. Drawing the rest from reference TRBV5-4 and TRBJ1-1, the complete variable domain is ETGVTQSPTHLIKTRGQQVTLRCSSQSGHNTVSWYQQALGQGPQFIFQYYREEENGRGNFPPRFSGLQFPNYSSELNVNALELDDSALYLCASSLDWTEAFFGQGTRLTVV.

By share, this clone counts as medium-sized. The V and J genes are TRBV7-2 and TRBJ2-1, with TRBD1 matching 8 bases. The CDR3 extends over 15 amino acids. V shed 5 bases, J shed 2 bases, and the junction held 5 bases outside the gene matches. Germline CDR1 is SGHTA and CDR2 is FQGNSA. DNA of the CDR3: TGTGCCAGCAGCAATAACAGGGGGACCTACAATGAGCAGTTCTTC. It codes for CASSNNRGTYNEQFF.

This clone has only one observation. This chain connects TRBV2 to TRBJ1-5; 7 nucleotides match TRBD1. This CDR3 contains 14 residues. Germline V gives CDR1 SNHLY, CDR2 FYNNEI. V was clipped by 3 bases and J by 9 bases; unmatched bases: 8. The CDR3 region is CASSEWDSPTPQHF. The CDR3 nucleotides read TGTGCCAGCAGTGAGTGGGACAGCCCCACGCCCCAGCATTTT.

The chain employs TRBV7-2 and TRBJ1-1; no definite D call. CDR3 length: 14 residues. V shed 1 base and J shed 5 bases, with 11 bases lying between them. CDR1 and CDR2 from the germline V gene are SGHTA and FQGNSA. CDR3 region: CASSLEAGLTEAFF. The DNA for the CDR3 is TGTGCCAGCAGCTTAGAGGCGGGGTTGACTGAAGCTTTCTTT.

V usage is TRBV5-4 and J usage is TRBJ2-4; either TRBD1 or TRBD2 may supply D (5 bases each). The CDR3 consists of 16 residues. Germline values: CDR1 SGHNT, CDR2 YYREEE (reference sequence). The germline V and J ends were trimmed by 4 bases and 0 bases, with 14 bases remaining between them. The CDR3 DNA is TGTGCCAGCAGCACCGCCGGGGCACTAGCCAAAAACATTCAGTACTTC. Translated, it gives CASSTAGALAKNIQYF.

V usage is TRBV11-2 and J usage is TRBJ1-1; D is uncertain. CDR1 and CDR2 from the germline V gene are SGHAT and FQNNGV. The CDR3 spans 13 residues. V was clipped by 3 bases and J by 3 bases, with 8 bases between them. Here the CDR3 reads CASSFTRDTEAFF. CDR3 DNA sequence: TGTGCCAGCAGCTTTACTCGGGACACTGAAGCTTTCTTT. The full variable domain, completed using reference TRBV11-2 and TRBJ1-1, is EAGVAQSPRYKIIEKRQSVAFWCNPISGHATLYWYQQILGQGPKLLIQFQNNGVVDDSQLPKDRFSAERLKGVDSTLKIQPAKLEDSAVYLCASSFTRDTEAFFGQGTRLTVV.

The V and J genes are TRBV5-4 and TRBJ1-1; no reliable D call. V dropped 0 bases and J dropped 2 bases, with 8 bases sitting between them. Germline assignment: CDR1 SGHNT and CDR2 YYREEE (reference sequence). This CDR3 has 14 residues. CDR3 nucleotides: TGTGCCAGCAGCTTGGCAGGAACTAACACTGAAGCTTTCTTT. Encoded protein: CASSLAGTNTEAFF.

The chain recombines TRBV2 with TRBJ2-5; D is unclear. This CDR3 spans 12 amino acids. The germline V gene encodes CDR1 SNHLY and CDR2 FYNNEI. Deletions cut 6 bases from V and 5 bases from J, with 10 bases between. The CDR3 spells CASRGNGETQYF. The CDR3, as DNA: TGTGCCAGCAGGGGCAATGGCGAGACCCAGTACTTC.

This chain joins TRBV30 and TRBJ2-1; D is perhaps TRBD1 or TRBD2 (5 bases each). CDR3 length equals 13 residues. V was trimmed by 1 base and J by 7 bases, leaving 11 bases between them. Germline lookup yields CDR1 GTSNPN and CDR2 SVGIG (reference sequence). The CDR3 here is CAWSAAGANEQFF. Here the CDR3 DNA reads TGTGCCTGGAGTGCGGCCGGGGCGAATGAGCAGTTCTTC.

The CDR3 nucleotides are TGTGCCAGCACGACTAGCCCGGGAACCGGGGAGCTGTTTTTT. Residues: CASTTSPGTGELFF. This rearrangement joins TRBV2 to TRBJ2-2; 7 nucleotides line up with TRBD2. The CDR3 sequence is 14 residues long. V dropped 7 bases and J dropped 5; count of bases not matched to a gene: 7. Germline CDR1 SNHLY, CDR2 FYNNEI.

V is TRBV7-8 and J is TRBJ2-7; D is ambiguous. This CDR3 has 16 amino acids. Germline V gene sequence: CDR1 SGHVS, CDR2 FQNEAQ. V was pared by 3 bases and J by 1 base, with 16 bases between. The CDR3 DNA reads TGTGCCAGCAGCTTTTCGATCACCCCCGGTTCCTACGAGCAGTACGTC. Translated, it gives CASSFSITPGSYEQYV.

The chain's CDR3 is CASSLGRDGRESNEQFF. Here the CDR3 DNA reads TGTGCCAGCAGTTTAGGCAGGGACGGGCGGGAATCCAATGAGCAGTTCTTC. V and J are TRBV6-2 or TRBV6-3 and TRBJ2-1; D is possibly TRBD2 (6 bases). CDR3 length: 17 amino acids. Germline V gene data show CDR1 as MNHEY and CDR2 as SVGEGT. V lost 4 bases and J 6 bases, leaving 22 bases between the germline ends.

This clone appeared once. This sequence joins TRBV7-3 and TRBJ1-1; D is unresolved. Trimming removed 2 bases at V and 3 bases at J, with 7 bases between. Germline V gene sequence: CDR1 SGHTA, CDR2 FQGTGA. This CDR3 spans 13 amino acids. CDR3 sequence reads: CASSLQTDTEAFF. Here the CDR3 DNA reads TGTGCCAGCAGCTTACAAACGGACACTGAAGCTTTCTTT.